This is a list of T cell receptor beta chains from one sample in a study of vaccination and CD4 T cells after COVID-19. Each CDR3 protein gets one entry after TCRdb re-called the PCR reads with MiXCR. This sample has more than 13,000 distinct CDR3 sequences, with roughly 24% found just once. These TCRs' antigens remain unknown. Source: CD4+ T cells from blood, cultured in vitro, taken after SARS-CoV-2 vaccination. The receptors were sampled from a human donor who had recovered from COVID-19. Both conserved end residues are part of each CDR3. The D gene is left open where the match is weak. Only some rows state a clone size, as once, few, many or a class for expanded clones.

.,.,13,TRBJ2-7,TRBV7-2,CASSLGGQREQYF,TGTGCCAGCAGCTTAGGCGGGCAGAGGGAGCAGTACTTC
TRBD1,.,13,TRBJ1-4,TRBV18,CASSPGQGEKLFF,TGTGCCAGCTCACCGGGACAGGGAGAAAAACTGTTTTTT
.,few,15,TRBJ1-1,TRBV28,CASSSYLGPGTEAFF,TGTGCCAGCAGTTCTTACCTAGGGCCGGGCACTGAAGCTTTCTTT
.,.,16,TRBJ1-3,TRBV6-5,CAGSLSGSHSGNTIYF,TGTGCCGGCAGTTTGTCAGGGAGTCACTCTGGAAACACCATATATTTT
.,.,12,TRBJ2-1,TRBV7-3,CASSAGLNEQFF,TGTGCCAGCAGCGCGGGACTCAATGAGCAGTTCTTC
TRBD2,.,15,TRBJ2-5,TRBV7-2,CASSSTSGTQETQYF,TGTGCCAGCAGCTCGACTAGCGGGACCCAAGAGACCCAGTACTTC
.,.,15,TRBJ1-2,TRBV19,CASSTSGGRQVGYTF,TGTGCCAGTAGTACCTCAGGTGGAAGACAGGTTGGCTACACCTTC
TRBD2,few,18,TRBJ2-3,TRBV28,CASRPPGLAVQETDTQYF,TGTGCCAGCAGACCACCGGGACTAGCGGTCCAAGAAACAGATACGCAGTATTTT
.,.,16,TRBJ2-3,TRBV6-1,CASSHARIGFTDTQYF,TGTGCCAGCAGCCACGCGCGGATCGGATTCACAGATACGCAGTATTTT
.,.,11,TRBJ1-5,TRBV28,CASPLHRGQHF,TGTGCCAGCCCCCTACATCGCGGCCAGCATTTT
TRBD1,.,15,TRBJ1-1,TRBV10-3,CAISGQGLRDTEAFF,TGTGCCATCAGTGGACAGGGGCTCAGGGACACTGAAGCTTTCTTT
.,.,16,TRBJ2-1,TRBV11-3,CASSPVAGSSYNEQFF,TGTGCCAGCAGCCCCGTGGCGGGCAGCTCCTACAATGAGCAGTTCTTC
.,.,15,TRBJ2-3,TRBV6-1,CASREGPWRTDTQYF,TGTGCCAGCAGGGAGGGGCCTTGGCGCACAGATACGCAGTATTTT
TRBD2,.,15,TRBJ2-7,TRBV5-4,CASSSTLTSGSEQYF,TGTGCCAGCAGCTCCACACTGACTAGCGGGAGCGAGCAGTACTTC
.,few,16,TRBJ2-3,TRBV7-6,CASSWDLPYLTDTQYF,TGTGCCAGCAGTTGGGACCTCCCTTACCTCACAGATACGCAGTATTTT
.,.,13,TRBJ1-1,TRBV5-1,CASSLSSDTEAFF,TGCGCCAGCAGCCTTTCATCCGACACTGAAGCTTTCTTT
TRBD1,.,14,TRBJ2-7,TRBV20-1,CSVPRRDRSHEQYF,TGCAGTGTCCCCCGCCGGGACAGGTCCCACGAGCAGTACTTC